The next 20 T cell receptor beta chains were all read from a single sample in a study of blood T cell repertoires in COVID-19 (dated by TCRdb to the early 2020s). Library construction relied on the immunoSEQ multiplex PCR assay. In TCRdb, the immuneACCESS table is reduced to in-frame sequences with V and J assigned. These tables do not hold every clone; where another copy was compared, an unresolved V gene accounts for under half, and the others remain unexplained. This sample holds 69,000 or so clones; approximately 78% were observed only once. Jointly, the top ten make up 4.8% of the sample. The specimen was peripheral blood. All receptors come from a woman of 80 years or more with active or convalescent COVID-19.

This chain joins TRBV3-1 (or the pseudogene TRBV3-2) and TRBJ2-4; 11 bases agree with TRBD1. The V gene's germline CDR1 is LGHDT and CDR2 YNNKEL (reference sequence). CDR3 length: 17 amino acids. J lost 1 base, V lost 5 bases, and 7 bases had no gene match. CDR3 bases: TGTGCCAGCAGCGGGAAGGACAGGGGGCCCGCCAAAAACATTCAGTACTTC. Translated, it gives CASSGKDRGPAKNIQYF.

This clone was observed a single time. The chain links TRBV4-1 to TRBJ2-3; D gene ambiguous. The CDR3 loop spans 13 amino acids. Germline CDR1 reads MGHRA; CDR2 reads YSYEKL. V shed 4 bases and J shed 0 bases, with 5 bases lying between them. The CDR3 here is CASSLTSTDTQYF. For the CDR3, the DNA is TGCGCCAGCAGCCTCACTAGCACAGATACGCAGTATTTT.

The sample holds one count of this clone. The chain uses TRBV2 and TRBJ2-1, with TRBD2 matching 9 bases. Germline V CDR1 and CDR2: SNHLY, FYNNEI. With 8 bases clipped from V and 5 bases from J, the junction kept 7 bases outside the gene matches. This CDR3 spans 14 amino acids. CDR3 sequence reads: CASGSSGGNNEQFF. The CDR3 DNA sequence: TGTGCCAGCGGGAGTAGCGGGGGTAACAATGAGCAGTTCTTC.

The genes are TRBV28 and TRBJ2-1; D is possibly TRBD2 (6 bases). Germline CDR1 MDHEN, CDR2 SYDVKM. Trimming left V 6 bases short and J 0 bases short, with 12 bases between. The CDR3 extends over 15 amino acids. CDR3 in amino acids: CASRGGRSSYNEQFF. The CDR3 nucleotides read TGTGCCAGCAGGGGGGGACGGAGCTCCTACAATGAGCAGTTCTTC.

This chain joins TRBV7-9 and TRBJ2-6; D is ambiguous. This CDR3 region has 15 residues. Germline V CDR1 and CDR2: SEHNR, FQNEAQ (reference sequence). V gave up 5 bases and J gave up 0 bases, with 8 bases separating them. The CDR3 loop reads CASSLGSSGANVLTF. CDR3 DNA sequence: TGTGCCAGCAGCCTTGGTAGCTCTGGGGCCAACGTCCTGACTTTC.

The chain uses TRBV29-1 and TRBJ2-3; TRBD2 matches at 10 bases. The germline CDR1 and CDR2 sequences are SQVTM and ANQGSEA. This CDR3 is 14 amino acids long. V lost 6 bases, J lost 4 bases, and 7 bases stayed unmatched. CDR3 bases: TGCAGCGTGAGCGCTAGCGGGAGAGCAGATACGCAGTATTTT. Protein sequence: CSVSASGRADTQYF.

This clone was picked up a small number of times. This chain links TRBV18 with TRBJ2-5, with 8 bases fitting TRBD2. This CDR3 spans 15 amino acids. Per the germline V gene, CDR1 is KGHSH and CDR2 is LQKENI. V lost 3 bases, J lost 4 bases, and 7 bases stayed unmatched. As DNA, the CDR3 is TGTGCCAGCTCACCGGGACTAGTCTTGAGAGAGACCCAGTACTTC. Its protein is CASSPGLVLRETQYF.

The chain joins TRBV4-2 to TRBJ2-1; tentative D call: TRBD1 (7 bases). CDR3 size: 15 residues. The V gene lost 0 bases and the J gene lost 4 bases, with 10 bases spanning the gap. Germline-derived CDR1 and CDR2 are LGHNA and YNFKEQ. The CDR3 DNA reads as TGTGCCAGCAGCCAAGACAGGGGGGCTTACAATGAGCAGTTCTTC. It encodes CASSQDRGAYNEQFF.

This chain uses TRBV10-3 with TRBJ2-1; TRBD2 matches at 9 bases. The CDR3 consists of 17 residues. The germline gives CDR1 ENHRY, CDR2 SYGVKD. V lost 0 bases to trimming and J lost 8 bases; unmatched junction nucleotides: 11. The CDR3: CAISESLSAREGDEQFF. The CDR3 DNA is TGTGCCATCAGTGAGTCTTTGTCTGCGCGGGAGGGGGATGAGCAGTTCTTC.

This clone was seen a handful of times. The gene calls are TRBV28 and TRBJ2-7, with D perhaps TRBD1 (5 bases). CDR3 size: 14 residues. The V and J ends lost 2 bases and 3 bases respectively, with 11 bases between them. Germline V gene lookup returns CDR1 MDHEN and CDR2 SYDVKM. In DNA form, the CDR3 reads TGTGCCAGCAGTTTAATTAGGGGAAGCTACGAGCAGTACTTC. Translated, it gives CASSLIRGSYEQYF.

V usage is TRBV18 and J usage is TRBJ1-1; 7 bases align to TRBD1. V was pared by 6 bases and J by 0 bases, with 7 bases of the junction left unmatched. Germline V gives CDR1 KGHSH, CDR2 LQKENI. The CDR3 is 15 amino acids. The chain's CDR3 is CASSPRQGMNTEAFF. CDR3 in DNA: TGTGCCAGCTCTCCTAGACAGGGAATGAACACTGAAGCTTTCTTT.

The chain is built from TRBV24-1 and TRBJ1-2; 9 bases fit TRBD1. In germline, CDR1 is KGHDR, CDR2 SFDVKD. The CDR3 is 14 amino acids. Germline trimming cut 9 bases from V and 1 base from J; bases unmatched to any gene: 5. CDR3 sequence: CATGRTGDNYGYTF. CDR3 DNA sequence: TGTGCCACCGGACGGACAGGGGATAACTATGGCTACACCTTC.

The gene calls are TRBV5-1 and TRBJ2-3; TRBD2 aligns across 8 bases. After removal of 4 bases from V and 4 bases from J, the junction contained 14 bases not matched to a gene. The germline V gene has CDR1 SGHRS and CDR2 YFSETQ. The CDR3 covers 17 residues. CDR3 region: CASSPNPREGRADTQYF. The CDR3 nucleotides read TGCGCCAGCAGCCCCAATCCTCGGGAGGGTAGGGCAGATACGCAGTATTTT.

This chain joins TRBV19 and TRBJ2-3; a possible D gene is TRBD2 (6 bases). Trimming removed 3 bases from V and 7 bases from J, with 17 bases in between. CDR3 length: 15 residues. Germline V gene sequence: CDR1 LNHDA, CDR2 SQIVND (reference sequence). Written as DNA, the CDR3 is TGTGCCAGTAGTATCCCCCTAGCGAGGGAGAATACGCAGTATTTT. Its protein is CASSIPLARENTQYF.

As regards this clone: Other nucleotide sequences in the sample specify the same CDR3. The chain uses TRBV11-2 and TRBJ2-2, with TRBD1 identical over 8 bases. The CDR3 contains 15 residues. V dropped 5 bases and J dropped 3; count of bases not matched to a gene: 5. CDR1 and CDR2 (germline): SGHAT, FQNNGV. The CDR3 DNA reads as TGTGCCAGCAGCCCAACAGGGGGGTACACCGGGGAGCTGTTTTTT. Translation: CASSPTGGYTGELFF.

The chain is built from TRBV4-3 and TRBJ2-3; TRBD2 agrees at 9 bases. Unmatched junction bases numbered 7, after V lost 1 base and J lost 2 bases. This CDR3 has 17 residues. Germline lookup yields CDR1 LGHNA and CDR2 YSLEER. The CDR3 loop reads CASSQVRLAEYTDTQYF. As DNA, the CDR3 is TGCGCCAGCAGCCAAGTTCGACTAGCGGAATACACAGATACGCAGTATTTT.

This clone was seen a few times. The chain employs TRBV6-6 and TRBJ1-2; 8 nucleotides line up with TRBD1. The J segment lost 0 bases and the V segment lost 5 bases, leaving 17 bases of the junction unmatched. The CDR3 is 19 amino acids. The germline V gene encodes CDR1 MNHNY and CDR2 SVGAGI (reference sequence). The CDR3 nucleotides read TGTGCCAGCAGTCGCCCCCCCCGGACAGGGAAAGACGCTAACTATGGCTACACCTTC. Its protein product is CASSRPPRTGKDANYGYTF.

This clone occurred a few times. The V and J genes are TRBV5-4 and TRBJ1-2, with no clear D. Trimming removed 4 bases from V and 2 bases from J, with 18 bases in between. This CDR3 spans 16 amino acids. The germline gives CDR1 SGHNT, CDR2 YYREEE (reference sequence). The CDR3 DNA is TGTGCCAGCAGCCGGGAACCCCCCAAGGGAAACTATGGCTACACCTTC. As protein: CASSREPPKGNYGYTF. The full variable domain, rest sourced from reference TRBV5-4 and TRBJ1-2, is ETGVTQSPTHLIKTRGQQVTLRCSSQSGHNTVSWYQQALGQGPQFIFQYYREEENGRGNFPPRFSGLQFPNYSSELNVNALELDDSALYLCASSREPPKGNYGYTFGSGTRLTVV.

The count of this clone is one. The rearrangement links TRBV7-6 to TRBJ2-3; tentatively, D is TRBD2 (7 bases). The length of the CDR3 is 17 residues. V lost 5 bases and J lost 3, with 21 bases in between. The V gene's germline CDR1 is SGHVS and CDR2 FNYEAQ. CDR3 coding DNA: TGTGCCAGCAGCGCACAAGGGGGGGACATGATAACAGATACGCAGTATTTT. Its protein product is CASSAQGGDMITDTQYF.

V and J are TRBV5-1 and TRBJ1-6; the D is unclear. Between the trimmed V and J ends, which lost 7 bases and 5 bases, there was a span of 13 bases. CDR1 and CDR2 from the germline V gene are SGHRS and YFSETQ. The CDR3 is made up of 14 amino acids. CDR3 DNA sequence: TGCGCCAGCGCCATTTCTATCGATAATTCACCCCTCCACTTT. It specifies CASAISIDNSPLHF.